This TCR beta chain emerged from a study of radiotherapy plus CTLA-4 blockade in lung cancer. With regard to this clone: Its matching antigen is unknown.

The method was immunoSEQ multiplex PCR; TCRdb's version includes in-frame clones alone and lacks a portion of them. The sample contains tens of thousands of clones, about four fifths of which appear only once. CDR3 length: 16 residues. Germline CDR1 MDHEN, CDR2 SYDVKM. Losses at the gene ends were 6 bases for V and 3 bases for J; bases not matched to a gene: 6. Notes on the study in general: Interferon-beta and early blood T cell clone dynamics reportedly predicted response best. TCR clones of tumor origin grew in blood after radiotherapy plus ipilimumab.

The chain combines TRBV28 with TRBJ1-4; 11 nucleotides align to TRBD1. The sequence came from a human donor with non-small cell lung cancer whose response to radiotherapy plus ipilimumab could not be evaluated. The sequenced sample was peripheral blood, obtained from a patient treated with radiotherapy plus ipilimumab. CDR3 sequence (DNA): TGTGCCAGCAGCCAGAGGGACAGGGGGTCTAATGAAAAACTGTTTTTT. Encoded protein: CASSQRDRGSNEKLFF. Full variable domain (rest looked up from reference TRBV28 and TRBJ1-4): DVKVTQSSRYLVKRTGEKVFLECVQDMDHENMFWYRQDPGLGLRLIYFSYDVKMKEKGDIPEGYSVSREKKERFSLILESASTNQTSMYLCASSQRDRGSNEKLFFGSGTQLSVL.